This T cell receptor (beta chain) was identified in a study of T cell responses to AZD1222 COVID-19 vaccine. The data were produced by immunoSEQ multiplex PCR, yet TCRdb's version contains in-frame clones alone and is incomplete. This table holds 170,000 or so clones, 90% found once. From germline, CDR1 is SGHDT and CDR2 YYEEEE. Trimming shortened V by 1 base and J by 3 bases, and 10 bases separated the two germline ends. There are 14 residues in the CDR3. Source: peripheral blood, taken on day 0 of AZD1222 vaccination. The rearrangement uses TRBV5-6 and TRBJ1-1; tentative D call: TRBD1 (6 bases). The sequence derives from an adult in good health. The CDR3 is CASSLRQGYTEAFF. DNA of the CDR3: TGTGCCAGCAGCTTGCGGCAGGGGTACACTGAAGCTTTCTTT.